The 11 T cell receptor beta chains given below trace back to one sample, sequenced in a study of OX40 agonist ivuxolimab in advanced cancers. Clones were read by immunoSEQ multiplex PCR, and TCRdb kept only the in-frame ones, dropping some. Of tens of thousands of clones in the sample, approximately 88% were seen once. The sequenced sample was CD4+ or CD8+ T cells sorted from blood, obtained in a trial of the OX40 agonist ivuxolimab. All receptors come from an adult with an advanced solid tumor such as melanoma, head and neck, liver or kidney cancer.

This sequence joins TRBV27 and TRBJ1-1; D is unclear. CDR1 and CDR2 from the germline V gene are MNHEY and SMNVEV (reference sequence). The CDR3 is 14 residues long. Trimming stripped 7 bases from V and 6 bases from J, with 18 bases between. DNA of the CDR3: TGTGCCAGCACCCTGGCCCCCGGGCCCTCTGAAGCTTTCTTT. Residues: CASTLAPGPSEAFF.

The chain is built from TRBV7-2 and TRBJ2-1; 13 bases fit TRBD2. The CDR3 sequence is 15 residues long. Germline V gives CDR1 SGHTA, CDR2 FQGNSA. V gave up 4 bases and J gave up 9 bases; unmatched junction bases: 6. The CDR3, as DNA: TGTGCCAGCAGCTCCCTGGGACTAGCGGGATCTGAGCAGTTCTTC. This encodes CASSSLGLAGSEQFF.

The V call is TRBV25-1, the J call TRBJ2-5; 9 nucleotides match TRBD2. This CDR3 has 14 residues. Trimming removed 3 bases from V and 5 bases from J; junction bases left unmatched: 4. The germline gives CDR1 MGHDK, CDR2 SYGVNS. Here the CDR3 reads CASSETSGTETQYF. CDR3 DNA sequence: TGTGCCAGCAGTGAGACTAGCGGAACGGAGACCCAGTACTTC.

The chain employs TRBV29-1 and TRBJ2-1; D gene ambiguous. V dropped 3 bases and J dropped 5 bases, with 8 bases sitting between them. This CDR3 spans 12 amino acids. The germline CDR1 and CDR2 sequences are SQVTM and ANQGSEA. CDR3 in DNA: TGCAGCGTTGACAGACACAACAATGAGCAGTTCTTC. Translated: CSVDRHNNEQFF.

In this sample, this clone turned up once. The chain has TRBV29-1 and TRBJ1-1; D gene unclear. Germline lookup yields CDR1 SQVTM and CDR2 ANQGSEA. The CDR3 totals 13 residues. V gave up 1 base and J gave up 7 bases, with 13 bases separating them. As DNA, the CDR3 is TGCAGCGTTGAAGGCGGGGATAGTAATGAAGCTTTCTTT. Translation gives CSVEGGDSNEAFF.

This chain connects TRBV30 to TRBJ2-7; TRBD1 or TRBD2 may be the D gene (6 bases each). Trimming stripped 0 bases from V and 3 bases from J, with 12 bases between. The V gene's germline CDR1 is GTSNPN and CDR2 SVGIG (reference sequence). CDR3 length equals 14 residues. CDR3 amino acids: CAWSVIGGGYEQYF. DNA of the CDR3: TGTGCCTGGAGTGTCATAGGAGGGGGCTACGAGCAGTACTTC.

V usage is TRBV7-2 and J usage is TRBJ1-3, with D possibly matching TRBD1 (5 bases). CDR3 size: 14 residues. Germline V gives CDR1 SGHTA, CDR2 FQGNSA. CDR3: CATHRPGPGNTIYF. CDR3 bases: TGTGCTACCCATCGACCGGGGCCCGGAAACACCATATATTTT.

The rearrangement joins TRBV2 to TRBJ2-5, with D maybe TRBD1 (6 bases). The CDR3 totals 13 residues. Looked up from germline, CDR1 is SNHLY and CDR2 is FYNNEI. Deletions cut 4 bases from V and 2 bases from J, with 8 bases between. The CDR3: CASSAGHQETQYF. The CDR3 coding sequence is TGTGCCAGCAGTGCGGGACATCAAGAGACCCAGTACTTC.

V and J are TRBV10-1 and TRBJ2-3; the match to TRBD2 covers 8 bases. The CDR3 sequence is 15 residues long. The germline V gene has CDR1 WNHNN and CDR2 SYGVQD (reference sequence). Trimming cost V 0 bases and J 1 base; bases outside gene matches: 0. The CDR3 sequence is CASSESSGGTDTQYF. CDR3 in DNA: TGCGCCAGCAGTGAGTCTAGCGGGGGCACAGATACGCAGTATTTT.

V and J are TRBV18 and TRBJ1-4; D is unresolved. Per germline, CDR1 KGHSH and CDR2 LQKENI. The V end lost 4 bases, the J end lost 0 bases, and 18 bases lay between the germline ends. This CDR3 comprises 18 residues. The CDR3 loop is CASSLRTVAFATNEKLFF. The CDR3 nucleotides are TGTGCCAGCTCACTTAGGACGGTCGCTTTTGCAACTAATGAAAAACTGTTTTTT.

The chain has TRBV28 and TRBJ2-7; no firm D call. CDR1 and CDR2 (germline): MDHEN, SYDVKM. This CDR3 contains 14 residues. The V end lost 7 bases, the J end lost 2 bases, and 15 bases lay between the germline ends. The CDR3 DNA sequence: TGTGCCAGCATCGATAACCCGGGCACCTACGAGCAGTACTTC. Translation gives CASIDNPGTYEQYF.